This T cell receptor (beta chain) was obtained from a study of read filtering for tumor transcriptome and immune sequencing (TCRdb year 2020). In the study overall: The cohort had around 18 male and more than 11 female patients with a mean age of roughly 66 years, ranging from 47 to 80. By revised international staging, about 8 patients were R-ISS I, 16 were R-ISS II and about seven were R-ISS III. A main aim was a read-filtering strategy for immune repertoire data, specifically whether clonotypes supported by a single read should be removed. Per sample, about 4.05 to 10.27 million TCR-region mapped reads were obtained with IR-seq, compared with only about 80 to 1273 with RNA-seq. The study compared TCR repertoires from targeted immune repertoire sequencing and bulk whole-transcriptome sequencing run on the same bone marrow samples. Whole-transcriptome libraries were prepared with the TruSeq RNA Access Library Prep Kit after DNase treatment. The research as a whole found: In IR-seq, single-read clonotypes were roughly 84% of clonotypes but around 3.2% of total reads; in RNA-seq they were about 68% of clonotypes and more than 40% of reads. The sorted CD138-negative fraction was a mixed bone marrow immune population, not purified T cells. IR-seq captured clonotypes at much higher depth and more reliably than RNA-seq, and smaller IR-seq throughput sufficed to identify most shared clonotypes. When single-read clonotypes were removed, the proportions of shared clonotypes in IR-seq and RNA-seq correlated more strongly.

The Immunoverse kit was used to build TCR libraries from around 420 ng RNA, with molecular barcoded adaptors covering alpha/delta and beta/gamma chains. TCR library preparation used the same RNA that went into transcriptome sequencing. An Illumina HiSeq 4000 with 2 x 150 cycles was used to sequence the TCR libraries. Per the source publication's procedure: Using MiXCR, which included quality filtering and error correction, TCR reads were aligned to human V, D, J and C references and then assembled into CDR3 clonotypes. The tcR package in R was used for analysis of clonotype counts and gene usage diversity. Raw mapping reads were checked after the RNA-seq reads had been mapped by STAR aligner version 2.5.3a onto the human GRCh37 genome. To test how sequencing depth affected the clonotypes detected, IR-seq fastq files were randomly downsampled with Seqtk 1.3. The raw public reads went through TCRdb reprocessing: fastp at Q25, MiXCR clone calling, in-frame beta chains kept. For every CDR3 protein sequence, its rows merge into one entry that carries the most common genes and DNA. In this record, the V and J calls reflect TCRdb's handling and not the investigators' own analysis. The sample contains 30,000 to 45,000 distinct CDR3 sequences, roughly an eighth of them found a single time. The ten largest account for roughly 35% of the sample.

Every patient had bone marrow sampled at the time of active disease. Isolation of bone marrow mononuclear cells was performed by Ficoll-Hypaque density gradient centrifugation. To remove myeloma plasma cells, the cells were labeled with CD138 magnetic microbeads on a MACS separator, and CD138-negative cells were then collected by negative selection. Flow cytometry on an Attune NxT with CD138 antibodies was used to check the purity of the isolated cells. TRIzol reagent was used to extract total RNA, and a NanoDrop spectrophotometer was used to quantify the extracted RNA. Paired RNA-seq and IR-seq were performed on each patient's CD138-negative bone marrow sample. The CDR3, cysteine through phenylalanine, is 16 amino acids long. Left in the record is the CDR3 DNA by itself, 48 bases read in frame from the first base. CDR1 and CDR2 (KGHSH, LQKENI) derive from the germline V gene. In this sample, this clonotype turned up many times. Which antigen it targets is not known. No base quality values were provided; no much bigger clone lies one nucleotide off.

This receptor chain uses TRBV18 and TRBJ2-1, and 14 junctional nucleotides match TRBD2. Judging by the DNA end, TRBJ2-7 fits better; the J call may be wrong. The specimen sequenced was a population of CD138-negative cells sorted from bone marrow. In the paper's terms, the cell subset or site label means: bone marrow mononuclear cells depleted of CD138+ plasma/myeloma cells by negative magnetic selection. This TCR derives from a donor aged 40 or over with multiple myeloma. The sequenced DNA is TGTGCCAGCTCACCCCGGACTAGCGGGAGGTACAATGAGCAGTACTTC. Translation gives CASSPRTSGRYNEQYF.